This note documents a single T cell receptor beta chain sequence. The data originate from a study of blood T cell repertoires in COVID-19. Some clones are missing from TCRdb's copy, which holds only in-frame ones; the method was immunoSEQ multiplex PCR. The sample lists hundreds of thousands of clones, 85% to 90% occurring once. The CDR3 has 14 amino acids. Losses at the gene ends were 8 bases for V and 4 bases for J; bases not matched to a gene: 7. Germline V gives CDR1 MNHEY, CDR2 SVGAGI. The material sequenced was PBMCs or T cells enriched from blood (not recorded which). The chain uses TRBV6-5 and TRBJ2-3, with TRBD2 identical over 9 bases. This sequence originates from a woman younger than 30 with acute COVID-19. The CDR3 here is CASYPLAGADTQYF. The CDR3 region has the DNA TGTGCCAGCTACCCATTAGCGGGAGCAGATACGCAGTATTTT.